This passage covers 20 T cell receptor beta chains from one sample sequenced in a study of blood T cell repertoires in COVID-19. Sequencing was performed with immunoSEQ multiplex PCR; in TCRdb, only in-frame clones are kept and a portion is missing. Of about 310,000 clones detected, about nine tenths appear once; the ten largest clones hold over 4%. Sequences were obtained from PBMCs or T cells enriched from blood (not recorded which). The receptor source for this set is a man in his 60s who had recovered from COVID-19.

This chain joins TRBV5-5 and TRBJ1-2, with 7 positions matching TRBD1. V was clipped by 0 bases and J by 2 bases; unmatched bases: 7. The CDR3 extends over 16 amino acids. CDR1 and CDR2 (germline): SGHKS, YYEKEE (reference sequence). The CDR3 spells CASSLGAPTGNYGYTF. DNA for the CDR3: TGTGCCAGCAGCTTGGGGGCCCCGACAGGGAACTATGGCTACACCTTC. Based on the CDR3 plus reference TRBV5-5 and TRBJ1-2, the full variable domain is DAGVTQSPTHLIKTRGQQVTLRCSPISGHKSVSWYQQVLGQGPQFIFQYYEKEERGRGNFPDRFSARQFPNYSSELNVNALLLGDSALYLCASSLGAPTGNYGYTFGSGTRLTVV.

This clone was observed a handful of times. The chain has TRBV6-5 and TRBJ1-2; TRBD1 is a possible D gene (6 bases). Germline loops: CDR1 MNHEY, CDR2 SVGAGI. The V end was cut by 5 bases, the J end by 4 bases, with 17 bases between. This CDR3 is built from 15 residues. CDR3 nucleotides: TGTGCCAGCAGTACTGAACCGGGACACACCTATGGCTACACCTTC. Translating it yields CASSTEPGHTYGYTF.

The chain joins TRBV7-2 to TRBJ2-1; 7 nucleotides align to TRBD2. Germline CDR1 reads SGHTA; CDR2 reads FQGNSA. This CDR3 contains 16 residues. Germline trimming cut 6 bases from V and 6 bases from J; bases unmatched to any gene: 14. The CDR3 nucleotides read TGTGCCAGCAGGCGGAGGAGGGAGGGCCTTTCCAATGAGCAGTTCTTC. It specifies CASRRRREGLSNEQFF.

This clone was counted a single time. The CDR3 region has the DNA TGTGCCAGCAAGCCCGGGACTGGCCAAGAGACCCAGTACTTC. It codes for CASKPGTGQETQYF. This chain links TRBV19 with TRBJ2-5; D might be TRBD2 (6 bases). V gave up 9 bases and J gave up 1 base, with 15 bases separating them. The germline V gene encodes CDR1 LNHDA and CDR2 SQIVND (reference sequence). CDR3 length: 14 amino acids.

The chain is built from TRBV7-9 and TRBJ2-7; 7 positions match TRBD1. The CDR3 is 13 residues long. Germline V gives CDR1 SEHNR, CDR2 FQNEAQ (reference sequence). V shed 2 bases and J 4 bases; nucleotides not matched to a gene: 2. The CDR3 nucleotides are TGTGCCAGCAGCTTAAGACAGGGATACGAGCAGTACTTC. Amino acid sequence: CASSLRQGYEQYF.

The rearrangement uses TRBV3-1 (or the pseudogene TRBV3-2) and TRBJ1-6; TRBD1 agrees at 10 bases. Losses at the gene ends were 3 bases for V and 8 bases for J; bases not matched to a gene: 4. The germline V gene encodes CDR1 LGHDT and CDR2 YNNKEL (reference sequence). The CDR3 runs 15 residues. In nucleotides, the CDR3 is TGTGCCAGCAGCCAGGGGACAGGGGTTGATTCACCCCTCCACTTT. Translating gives CASSQGTGVDSPLHF.

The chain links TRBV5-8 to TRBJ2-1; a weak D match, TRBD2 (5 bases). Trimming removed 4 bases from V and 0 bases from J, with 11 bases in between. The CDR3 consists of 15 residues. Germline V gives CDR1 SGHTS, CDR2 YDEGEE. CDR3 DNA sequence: TGTGCCAGCAGCCTAGGGAGAGACTCCTACAATGAGCAGTTCTTC. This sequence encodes CASSLGRDSYNEQFF.

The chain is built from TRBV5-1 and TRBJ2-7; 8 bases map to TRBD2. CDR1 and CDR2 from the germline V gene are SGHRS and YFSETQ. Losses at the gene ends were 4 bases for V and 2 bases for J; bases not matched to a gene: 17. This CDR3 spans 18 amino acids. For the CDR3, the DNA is TGCGCCAGCAGCCCGGGGGGGGTGCTGTGGCGGGGGGCCTACGAGCAGTACTTC. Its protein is CASSPGGVLWRGAYEQYF.

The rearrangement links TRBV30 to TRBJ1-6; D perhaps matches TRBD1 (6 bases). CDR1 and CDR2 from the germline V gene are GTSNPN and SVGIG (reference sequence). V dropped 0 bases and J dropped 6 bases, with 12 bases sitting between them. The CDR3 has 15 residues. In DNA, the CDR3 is TGTGCCTGGAGTGTAATACAGGGAAGTAATTCACCCCTCCACTTT. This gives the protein CAWSVIQGSNSPLHF.

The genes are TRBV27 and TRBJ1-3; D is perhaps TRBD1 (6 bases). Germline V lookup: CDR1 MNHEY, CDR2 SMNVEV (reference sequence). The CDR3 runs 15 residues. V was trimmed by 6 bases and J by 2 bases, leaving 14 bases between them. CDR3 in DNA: TGTGCCAGCAGCCCTCAGGGGAAAGCTGGAAACACCATATATTTT. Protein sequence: CASSPQGKAGNTIYF.

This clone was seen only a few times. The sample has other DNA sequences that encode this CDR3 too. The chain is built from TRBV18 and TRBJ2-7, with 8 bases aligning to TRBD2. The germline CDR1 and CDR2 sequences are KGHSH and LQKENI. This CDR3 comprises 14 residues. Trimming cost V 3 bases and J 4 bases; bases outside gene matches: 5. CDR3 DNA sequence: TGTGCCAGCTCACCCTCCGGGAGGGAGTACGAGCAGTACTTC. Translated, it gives CASSPSGREYEQYF.

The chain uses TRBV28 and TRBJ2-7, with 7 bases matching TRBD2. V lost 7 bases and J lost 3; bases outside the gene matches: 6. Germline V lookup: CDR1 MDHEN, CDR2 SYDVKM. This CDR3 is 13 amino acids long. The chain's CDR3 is CASTDGRYYEQYF. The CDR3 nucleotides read TGTGCCAGCACTGACGGGAGGTACTACGAGCAGTACTTC. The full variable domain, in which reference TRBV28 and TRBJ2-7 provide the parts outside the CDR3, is DVKVTQSSRYLVKRTGEKVFLECVQDMDHENMFWYRQDPGLGLRLIYFSYDVKMKEKGDIPEGYSVSREKKERFSLILESASTNQTSMYLCASTDGRYYEQYFGPGTRLTVT.

Here the CDR3 reads CASSRTSGVYNEQFF. CDR3 DNA sequence: TGTGCCAGTAGTAGGACTAGCGGGGTTTACAATGAGCAGTTCTTC. V gene TRBV19 combines with J gene TRBJ2-1; 12 bases map to TRBD2. Trimming at V came to 4 bases and at J to 4 bases, leaving 2 bases not matched to a gene. CDR3 length: 15 amino acids. The V gene's germline CDR1 is LNHDA and CDR2 SQIVND (reference sequence).

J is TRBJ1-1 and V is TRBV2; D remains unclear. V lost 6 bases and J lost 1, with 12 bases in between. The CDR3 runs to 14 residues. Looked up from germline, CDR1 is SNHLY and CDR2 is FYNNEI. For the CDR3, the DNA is TGTGCCAGCAGAGCGGAGCAGACGAACACTGAAGCTTTCTTT. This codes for CASRAEQTNTEAFF.

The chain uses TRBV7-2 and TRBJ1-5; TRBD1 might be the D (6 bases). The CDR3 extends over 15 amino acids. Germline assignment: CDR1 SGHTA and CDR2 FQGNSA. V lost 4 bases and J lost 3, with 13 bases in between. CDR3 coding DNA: TGTGCCAGCAGCTCAAAGGGGGGGAACAATCAGCCCCAGCATTTT. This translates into CASSSKGGNNQPQHF. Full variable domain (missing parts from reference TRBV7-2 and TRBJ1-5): GAGVSQSPSNKVTEKGKDVELRCDPISGHTALYWYRQSLGQGLEFLIYFQGNSAPDKSGLPSDRFSAERTGGSVSTLTIQRTQQEDSAVYLCASSSKGGNNQPQHFGDGTRLSIL.

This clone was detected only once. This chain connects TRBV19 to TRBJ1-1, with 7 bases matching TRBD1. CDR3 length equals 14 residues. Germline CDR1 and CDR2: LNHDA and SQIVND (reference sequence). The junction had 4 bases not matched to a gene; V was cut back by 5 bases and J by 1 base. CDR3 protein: CASSSPGGNTEAFF. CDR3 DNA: TGTGCCAGTAGTTCACCAGGGGGGAACACTGAAGCTTTCTTT. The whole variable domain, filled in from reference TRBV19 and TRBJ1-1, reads DGGITQSPKYLFRKEGQNVTLSCEQNLNHDAMYWYRQDPGQGLRLIYYSQIVNDFQKGDIAEGYSVSREKKESFPLTVTSAQKNPTAFYLCASSSPGGNTEAFFGQGTRLTVV.

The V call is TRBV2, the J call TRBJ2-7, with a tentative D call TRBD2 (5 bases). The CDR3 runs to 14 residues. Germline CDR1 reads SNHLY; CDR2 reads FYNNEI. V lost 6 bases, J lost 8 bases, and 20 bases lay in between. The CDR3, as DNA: TGTGCCAGCAGGGGGAGTTCCCAGACGGCTAAGCAGTACTTC. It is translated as CASRGSSQTAKQYF.

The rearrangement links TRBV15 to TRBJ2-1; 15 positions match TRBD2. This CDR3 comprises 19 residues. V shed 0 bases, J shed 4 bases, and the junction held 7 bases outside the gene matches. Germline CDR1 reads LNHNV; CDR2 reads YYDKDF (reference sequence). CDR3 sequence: CATSREGLAGGPGYNEQFF. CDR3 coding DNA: TGTGCCACCAGCAGAGAAGGACTAGCGGGAGGGCCGGGGTACAATGAGCAGTTCTTC.

The CDR3 is CASSQIKSDSDTQYF. The CDR3 nucleotides are TGTGCCAGCAGCCAAATAAAATCGGACTCAGATACGCAGTATTTT. The rearrangement links TRBV7-9 to TRBJ2-3; a possible D gene is TRBD2 (5 bases). Trimming left V 5 bases short and J 4 bases short, with 16 bases between. CDR3 length: 15 amino acids. Looked up from germline, CDR1 is SEHNR and CDR2 is FQNEAQ (reference sequence).

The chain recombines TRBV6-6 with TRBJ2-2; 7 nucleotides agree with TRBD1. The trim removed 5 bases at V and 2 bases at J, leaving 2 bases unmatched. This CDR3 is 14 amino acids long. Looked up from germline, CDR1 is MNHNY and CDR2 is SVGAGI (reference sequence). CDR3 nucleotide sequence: TGTGCCAGCAGTGACAGGGTTAACACCGGGGAGCTGTTTTTT. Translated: CASSDRVNTGELFF.